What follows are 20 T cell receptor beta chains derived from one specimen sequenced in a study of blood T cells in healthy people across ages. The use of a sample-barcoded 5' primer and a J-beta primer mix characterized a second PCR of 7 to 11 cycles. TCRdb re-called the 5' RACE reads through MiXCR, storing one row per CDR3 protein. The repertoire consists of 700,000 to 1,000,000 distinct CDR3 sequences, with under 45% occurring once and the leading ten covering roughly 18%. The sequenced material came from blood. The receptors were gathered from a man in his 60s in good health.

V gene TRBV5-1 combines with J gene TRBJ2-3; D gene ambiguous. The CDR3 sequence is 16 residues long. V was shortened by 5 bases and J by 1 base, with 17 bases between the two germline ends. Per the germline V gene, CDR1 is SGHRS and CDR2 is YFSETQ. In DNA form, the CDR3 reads TGCGCCAGCAGTTTTCTCGGGCTTGAAGGCACAGATACGCAGTATTTT. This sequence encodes CASSFLGLEGTDTQYF. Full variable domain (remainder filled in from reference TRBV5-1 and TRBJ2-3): KAGVTQTPRYLIKTRGQQVTLSCSPISGHRSVSWYQQTPGQGLQFLFEYFSETQRNKGNFPGRFSGRQFSNSRSEMNVSTLELGDSALYLCASSFLGLEGTDTQYFGPGTRLTVL.

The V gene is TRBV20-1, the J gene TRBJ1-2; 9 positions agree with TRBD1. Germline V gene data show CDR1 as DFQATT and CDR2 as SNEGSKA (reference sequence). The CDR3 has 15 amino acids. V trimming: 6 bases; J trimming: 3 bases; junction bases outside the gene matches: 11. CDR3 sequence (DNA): TGCAGTGCACAAAGGACAGGGGTTTGGGACTATGGCTACACCTTC. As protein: CSAQRTGVWDYGYTF.

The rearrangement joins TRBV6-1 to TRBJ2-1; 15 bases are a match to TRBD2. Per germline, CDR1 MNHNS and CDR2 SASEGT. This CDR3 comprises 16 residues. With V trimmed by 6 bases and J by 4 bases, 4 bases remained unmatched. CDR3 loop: CASSGLAGGLYNEQFF. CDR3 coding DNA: TGTGCCAGCAGCGGACTAGCGGGGGGGCTTTACAATGAGCAGTTCTTC.

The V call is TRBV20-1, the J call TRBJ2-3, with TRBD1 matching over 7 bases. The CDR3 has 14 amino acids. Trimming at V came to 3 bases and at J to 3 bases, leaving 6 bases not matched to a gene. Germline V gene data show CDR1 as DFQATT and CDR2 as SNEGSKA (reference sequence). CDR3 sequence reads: CSASSDRKTDTQYF. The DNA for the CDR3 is TGCAGTGCTAGCTCGGACAGGAAAACAGATACGCAGTATTTT.

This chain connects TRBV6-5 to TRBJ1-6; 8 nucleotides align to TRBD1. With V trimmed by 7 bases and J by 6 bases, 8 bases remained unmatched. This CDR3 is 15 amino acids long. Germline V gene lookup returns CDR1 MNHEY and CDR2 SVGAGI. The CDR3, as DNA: TGTGCCAGCACTCGGACAGGGCCCTCTAATTCACCCCTCCACTTT. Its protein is CASTRTGPSNSPLHF.

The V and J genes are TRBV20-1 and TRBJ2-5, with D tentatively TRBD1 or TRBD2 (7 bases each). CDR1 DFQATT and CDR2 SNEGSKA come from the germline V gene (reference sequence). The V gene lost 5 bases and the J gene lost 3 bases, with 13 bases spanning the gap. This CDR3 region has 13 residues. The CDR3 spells CSASQGGKETQYF. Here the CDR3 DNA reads TGCAGTGCTTCCCAGGGGGGGAAAGAGACCCAGTACTTC.

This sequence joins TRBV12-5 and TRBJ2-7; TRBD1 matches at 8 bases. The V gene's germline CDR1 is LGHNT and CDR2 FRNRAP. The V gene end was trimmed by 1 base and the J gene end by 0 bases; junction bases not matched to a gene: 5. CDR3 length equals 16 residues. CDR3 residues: CASGLARGPSSYEQYF. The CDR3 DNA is TGTGCTAGTGGTTTGGCCAGGGGGCCTTCCTCCTACGAGCAGTACTTC.

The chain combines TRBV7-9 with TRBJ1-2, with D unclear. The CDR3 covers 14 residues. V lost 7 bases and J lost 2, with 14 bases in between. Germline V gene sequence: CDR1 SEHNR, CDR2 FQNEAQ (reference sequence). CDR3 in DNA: TGTGCCAGCACCTCTTCAACAGCGAACTATGGCTACACCTTC. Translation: CASTSSTANYGYTF.

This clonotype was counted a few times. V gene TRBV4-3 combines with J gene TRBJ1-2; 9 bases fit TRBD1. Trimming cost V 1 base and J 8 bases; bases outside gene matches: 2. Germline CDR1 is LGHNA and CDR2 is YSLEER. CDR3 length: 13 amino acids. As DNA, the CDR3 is TGCGCCAGCAGCCAAGGACAGGGGGACGGCTACACCTTC. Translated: CASSQGQGDGYTF.

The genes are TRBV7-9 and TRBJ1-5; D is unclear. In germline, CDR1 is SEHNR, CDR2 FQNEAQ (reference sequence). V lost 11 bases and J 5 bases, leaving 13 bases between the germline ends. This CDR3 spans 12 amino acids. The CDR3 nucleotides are TGTGCCGGATCCCGTGATTATCAGCCCCAGCATTTT. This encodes CAGSRDYQPQHF.

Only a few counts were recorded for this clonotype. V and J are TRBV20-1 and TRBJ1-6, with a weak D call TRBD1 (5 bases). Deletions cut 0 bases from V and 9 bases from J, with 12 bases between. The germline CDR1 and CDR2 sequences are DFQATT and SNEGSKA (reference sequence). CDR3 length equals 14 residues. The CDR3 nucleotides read TGCAGTGCTAGAGAAAGTAGTGGGGGTTCACCCCTCCACTTT. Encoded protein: CSARESSGGSPLHF.

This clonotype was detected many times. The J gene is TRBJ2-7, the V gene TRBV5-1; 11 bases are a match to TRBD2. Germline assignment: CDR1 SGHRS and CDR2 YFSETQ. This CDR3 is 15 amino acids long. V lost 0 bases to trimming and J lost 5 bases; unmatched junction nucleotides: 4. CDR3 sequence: CASSLELAGGNEQYF. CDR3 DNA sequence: TGCGCCAGCAGCTTGGAGCTAGCGGGGGGCAACGAGCAGTACTTC.

The DNA for the CDR3 is TGTGCCACCAGTGATCCGAATCTAGCGGGGGGATCCTACAATGAGCAGTTCTTC. This gives the protein CATSDPNLAGGSYNEQFF. The gene calls are TRBV24-1 and TRBJ2-1; 11 bases agree with TRBD2. The CDR3 covers 18 residues. CDR1 and CDR2 from the germline V gene are KGHDR and SFDVKD. Trimming took 3 bases from V and 1 from J; bases not matched to a gene: 7.

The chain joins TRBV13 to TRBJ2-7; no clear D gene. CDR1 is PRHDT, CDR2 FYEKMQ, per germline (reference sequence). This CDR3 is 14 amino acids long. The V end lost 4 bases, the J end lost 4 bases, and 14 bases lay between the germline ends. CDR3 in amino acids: CASSSRSNAYEQYF. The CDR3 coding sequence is TGTGCCAGCAGCTCAAGGTCCAACGCTTACGAGCAGTACTTC.

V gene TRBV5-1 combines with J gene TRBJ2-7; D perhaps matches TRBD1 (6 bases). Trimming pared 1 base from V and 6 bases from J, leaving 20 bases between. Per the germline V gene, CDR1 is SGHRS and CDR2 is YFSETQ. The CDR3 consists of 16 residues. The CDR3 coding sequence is TGCGCCAGCAGCTTGAACCGGGACAACCGCCCCGGCGAGCAGTACTTC. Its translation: CASSLNRDNRPGEQYF.

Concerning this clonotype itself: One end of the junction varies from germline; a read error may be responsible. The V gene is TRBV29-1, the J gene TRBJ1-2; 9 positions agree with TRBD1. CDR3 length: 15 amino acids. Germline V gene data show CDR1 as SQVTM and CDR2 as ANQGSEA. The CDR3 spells CSVERVTGGNYGYIF. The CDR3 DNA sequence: TGCAGCGTTGAAAGGGTGACAGGGGGTAACTATGGCTACATCTTC.

The CDR3 DNA follows: TGTGCCAGCAGCGGGACAGGGGTAGAAGGCTACACCTTC. Translation: CASSGTGVEGYTF. This sequence joins TRBV14 and TRBJ1-2; the match to TRBD1 covers 10 bases. Germline CDR1 reads SGHDN; CDR2 reads FVKESK. V was pared by 5 bases and J by 8 bases, with 5 bases of the junction left unmatched. The CDR3 has 13 residues.

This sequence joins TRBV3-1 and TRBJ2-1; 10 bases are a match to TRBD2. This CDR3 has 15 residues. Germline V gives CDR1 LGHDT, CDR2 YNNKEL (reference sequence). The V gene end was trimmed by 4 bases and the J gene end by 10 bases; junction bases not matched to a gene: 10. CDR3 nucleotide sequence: TGTGCCAGCAGCCCAAAACAGACTAGCGGGCGAGAGCAGTTCTTC. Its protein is CASSPKQTSGREQFF.

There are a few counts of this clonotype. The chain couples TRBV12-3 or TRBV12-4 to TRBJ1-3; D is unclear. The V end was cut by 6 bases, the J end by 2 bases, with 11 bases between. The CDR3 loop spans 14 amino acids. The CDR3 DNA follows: TGTGCCAGCAGGGTCCCTGATACTGGAAACACCATATATTTT. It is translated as CASRVPDTGNTIYF.

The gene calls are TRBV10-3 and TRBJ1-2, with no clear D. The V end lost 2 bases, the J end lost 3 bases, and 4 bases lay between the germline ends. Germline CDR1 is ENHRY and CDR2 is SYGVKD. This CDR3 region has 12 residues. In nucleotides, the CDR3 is TGTGCCATCAGTGAGGCTTACTATGGCTACACCTTC. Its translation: CAISEAYYGYTF.